A single sample gave rise to the 18 T cell receptor beta chains below, sequenced in a study of breast tumors, draining lymph nodes, adjacent tissues. Breast cancer patients provided tissue from their axillary draining lymph nodes. TCRdb redid the calling of the multiplex PCR reads with MiXCR, one entry per CDR3 protein. This sample has approximately 100,000 distinct CDR3 sequences, with 21% found just once. The sample consisted of axillary lymph node tissue. The receptors derive from a female donor with breast cancer. Some clones in this sample may be carry-over from other donors' samples.

This clonotype was recorded at least ten times. CDR3 nucleotides: TGTGCCAGCAGTGAATCTTACAGGTACTACGAGCAGTACTTC. As protein: CASSESYRYYEQYF. The chain couples TRBV2 to TRBJ2-7; a possible D gene is TRBD1 (5 bases). Germline V gives CDR1 SNHLY, CDR2 FYNNEI. V was shortened by 2 bases and J by 3 bases, with 11 bases between the two germline ends. CDR3 length: 14 amino acids.

This clonotype showed up many times. The CDR3: CASSLVQEDLNEQFF. The CDR3 DNA is TGTGCCAGCAGCTTAGTCCAGGAGGACCTCAATGAGCAGTTCTTC. The genes are TRBV7-9 and TRBJ2-1; tentatively, D is TRBD2 (5 bases). V gave up 1 base and J gave up 6 bases, with 13 bases separating them. This CDR3 region has 15 residues. Germline V gene lookup returns CDR1 SEHNR and CDR2 FQNEAQ (reference sequence).

This clonotype occurred a few times. This may stem from a read error, because a much larger clone lies one nucleotide away. The chain links TRBV5-5 to TRBJ2-5, with D tentatively TRBD1 or TRBD2 (5 bases each). V lost 4 bases and J lost 4, with 17 bases in between. The length of the CDR3 is 15 residues. Germline loops: CDR1 SGHKS, CDR2 YYEKEE (reference sequence). The CDR3 reads CASSPGASGRETQYF. The CDR3 coding sequence is TGTGCCAGCAGCCCTGGGGCAAGCGGACGAGAGACCCAGTACTTC.

Regarding this clonotype: Just one base apart from a much larger clone, this may be a read error. The gene calls are TRBV2 and TRBJ1-5; TRBD1 is a possible D gene (6 bases). The CDR3 covers 16 residues. Per the germline V gene, CDR1 is SNHLY and CDR2 is FYNNEI. With 4 bases removed from V and 7 bases from J, the gap between germline ends came to 20 bases. The CDR3 coding sequence is TGTGCCAGCAGTGCCGACGGGCAGGGGAGGAGGCAGCCCCAGCATTTT. This encodes CASSADGQGRRQPQHF. Together with reference TRBV2 and TRBJ1-5, the CDR3 gives the full variable domain: EPEVTQTPSHQVTQMGQEVILRCVPISNHLYFYWYRQILGQKVEFLVSFYNNEISEKSEIFDDQFSVERPDGSNFTLKIRSTKLEDSAMYFCASSADGQGRRQPQHFGDGTRLSIL.

The chain has TRBV12-3 or TRBV12-4 and TRBJ2-2; a weak D match, TRBD2 (6 bases). The V end was cut by 4 bases, the J end by 6 bases, with 15 bases between. The CDR3 consists of 15 residues. The CDR3: CASSSQGGIAGELFF. The CDR3 region has the DNA TGTGCCAGCAGTTCGCAAGGCGGGATCGCCGGGGAGCTGTTTTTT.

This clonotype was recorded many times. Sequence at one end of the junction differs from germline and may be a read error. The chain has TRBV7-7 and TRBJ2-5; a weak D match, TRBD2 (6 bases). This CDR3 has 14 amino acids. Per germline, CDR1 SSHAT and CDR2 FNYEAQ (reference sequence). The DNA of the CDR3 is TGTGCTAGCAGCGAGGGACTGCCCGGAGAGACCCAGTACTTC. Translation: CASSEGLPGETQYF.

The chain uses TRBV7-9 and TRBJ1-1; no clear D. The CDR3 extends over 10 amino acids. CDR1 and CDR2 (germline): SEHNR, FQNEAQ (reference sequence). CDR3 in DNA: TGTGCGTCAGGCCCCACTGAAGCTTTCTTT. Protein: CASGPTEAFF.

Regarding this clonotype: A much larger clone is a single base away; this may be a read error. Without the conserved terminal phenylalanine or tryptophan, this CDR3 likely stems from a read error. The rearrangement joins TRBV30 to TRBJ2-3, with D uncertain. The germline gives CDR1 GTSNPN, CDR2 SVGIG (reference sequence). V was clipped by 1 base and J by 4 bases, with 3 bases between them. The CDR3 is 11 residues long. This CDR3 is CAWSDADTQYS. Written as DNA, the CDR3 is TGTGCCTGGAGTGATGCAGATACGCAGTATTCT.

This clonotype was observed many times. The chain employs TRBV10-1 and TRBJ2-1; unclear D gene. The V and J ends lost 5 bases and 4 bases respectively, with 9 bases between them. CDR1 and CDR2 (germline): WNHNN, SYGVQD (reference sequence). The CDR3 spans 13 residues. DNA of the CDR3: TGCGCCAGCAGTTCCAGCCGGTACAATGAGCAGTTCTTC. Translation gives CASSSSRYNEQFF.

This clonotype was counted only a few times. CDR3 nucleotide sequence: TGTGCCTGGACCCGGGGCGCGGGAGGCACCTACGAGCAGTACTTC. Residues: CAWTRGAGGTYEQYF. V gene TRBV30 combines with J gene TRBJ2-7; TRBD2 matches 8 bases. CDR3 length: 15 amino acids. With V trimmed by 4 bases and J by 2 bases, 10 bases remained unmatched. CDR1 is GTSNPN, CDR2 SVGIG, per germline (reference sequence). The entire variable domain, with the rest obtained from reference TRBV30 and TRBJ2-7, is as follows: SQTIHQWPATLVQPVGSPLSLECTVEGTSNPNLYWYRQAAGRGLQLLFYSVGIGQISSEVPQNLSASRPQDRQFILSSKKLLLSDSGFYLCAWTRGAGGTYEQYFGPGTRLTVT.

V is TRBV18 and J is TRBJ2-7; D ambiguous. The CDR3 runs to 13 residues. CDR1 and CDR2 (germline): KGHSH, LQKENI. Trimming shortened V by 4 bases and J by 0 bases, and 7 bases separated the two germline ends. CDR3 nucleotides: TGTGCCAGCTCACTTCAGGCCTCCTACGAGCAGTACTTC. Amino acid sequence: CASSLQASYEQYF.

In its sample, this clonotype was seen many times. The V and J genes are TRBV12-3 or TRBV12-4 and TRBJ2-2; TRBD2 matches at 10 bases. The V gene end was trimmed by 8 bases and the J gene end by 2 bases; junction bases not matched to a gene: 8. The CDR3 has 16 amino acids. CDR3 region: CASGGVAGGNTGELFF. The CDR3 DNA reads as TGTGCCAGCGGTGGGGTAGCGGGGGGAAACACCGGGGAGCTGTTTTTT.

On this clonotype itself: A clone one base away is much larger, so this may be a read error. V gene TRBV12-3 or TRBV12-4 combines with J gene TRBJ1-5; no reliable D call. The V and J ends lost 5 bases and 9 bases respectively, with 8 bases between them. The CDR3 has 11 amino acids. The CDR3 nucleotides are TGTGCCAGCAGTGGCAAGAGGCCCCAGCATTTT. This encodes CASSGKRPQHF.

The chain joins TRBV5-6 to TRBJ2-5; 10 bases map to TRBD2. The CDR3 consists of 15 residues. The germline gives CDR1 SGHDT, CDR2 YYEEEE. The V gene end was trimmed by 0 bases and the J gene end by 4 bases; junction bases not matched to a gene: 3. The CDR3: CASSLERGGVETQYF. The CDR3 DNA sequence: TGTGCCAGCAGCTTGGAGCGGGGGGGCGTAGAGACCCAGTACTTC.

This clonotype was detected ten times or more. The CDR3: CASSYRQGGNNEQFF. CDR3 sequence (DNA): TGTGCCAGCAGTTACCGGCAGGGAGGGAACAATGAGCAGTTCTTC. V and J are TRBV6-5 and TRBJ2-1, with 7 bases identical to TRBD2. V dropped 2 bases and J dropped 5; count of bases not matched to a gene: 6. The CDR3 contains 15 residues. Looked up from germline, CDR1 is MNHEY and CDR2 is SVGAGI.

This clonotype was seen many times. The rearrangement joins TRBV4-1 to TRBJ1-4, with 9 nucleotides matching TRBD1. V shed 4 bases, J shed 8 bases, and the junction held 2 bases outside the gene matches. Per the germline V gene, CDR1 is MGHRA and CDR2 is YSYEKL. This CDR3 spans 13 amino acids. In DNA, the CDR3 is TGCGCCAGCAGCCCCGGGACAGGGGAAAAACTGTTTTTT. This codes for CASSPGTGEKLFF.

With regard to this clonotype: A much larger clone lies one base from this, so it may be a read error. This rearrangement joins TRBV2 to TRBJ2-3; D gene unclear. This CDR3 comprises 15 residues. CDR1 and CDR2 (germline): SNHLY, FYNNEI. Trimming removed 3 bases at V and 4 bases at J, with 14 bases between. This chain's CDR3 is CASSEWGSGADTQYF. Written as DNA, the CDR3 is TGTGCCAGCAGTGAGTGGGGTAGTGGGGCAGATACGCAGTATTTT.

This clonotype occurred many times. The chain is built from TRBV9 and TRBJ2-2; 7 bases match TRBD1. V shed 3 bases and J 5 bases; nucleotides not matched to a gene: 10. Germline CDR1 is SGDLS and CDR2 is YYNGEE. This CDR3 contains 16 residues. CDR3 amino acids: CASSGYRGRWTGELFF. Here the CDR3 DNA reads TGTGCCAGCAGCGGTTACAGGGGTCGATGGACCGGGGAGCTGTTTTTT.